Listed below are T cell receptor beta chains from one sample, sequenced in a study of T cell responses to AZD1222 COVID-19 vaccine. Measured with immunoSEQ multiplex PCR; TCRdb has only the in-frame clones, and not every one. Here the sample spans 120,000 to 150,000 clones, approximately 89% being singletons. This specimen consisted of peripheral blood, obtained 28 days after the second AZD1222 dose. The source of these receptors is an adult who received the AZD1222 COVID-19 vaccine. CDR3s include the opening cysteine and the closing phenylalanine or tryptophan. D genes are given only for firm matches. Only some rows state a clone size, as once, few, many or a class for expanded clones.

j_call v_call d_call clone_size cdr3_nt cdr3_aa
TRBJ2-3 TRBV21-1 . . TGTGCCAGCTTTCTACCGGGACAGGGGGCTCGGGGCACTCGGGCAGATACGCAGTATTTT CASFLPGQGARGTRADTQYF
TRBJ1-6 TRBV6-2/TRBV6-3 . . TGTGCCAGCAGTCCCTCTCGCGGACAGACTTTTAATTCACCCCTCCACTTT CASSPSRGQTFNSPLHF
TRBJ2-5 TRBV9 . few TGTGCCAGCAGCGAGGGGGGCCTACAAGAGACCCAGTACTTC CASSEGGLQETQYF
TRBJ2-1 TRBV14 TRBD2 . TGTGCCAGCAGTCCTAGCGGGAGGATAAATGAGCAGTTCTTC CASSPSGRINEQFF
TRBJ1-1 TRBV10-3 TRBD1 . TGTGCCATCAGAGCTGGCAGGGGGGGCACTGAAGCTTTCTTT CAIRAGRGGTEAFF
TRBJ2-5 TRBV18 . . TGTGCCAGCTCACGGGCCGGGGAAGAGACCCAGTACTTC CASSRAGEETQYF
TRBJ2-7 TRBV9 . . TGTGCCAGCAGAGACCGGGGGCGACAGAGTTCCTACGAGCAGTACTTC CASRDRGRQSSYEQYF
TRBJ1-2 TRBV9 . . TGTGCCAGCAGCGTCGACCTGGACACTCCCTATGGCTACACCTTC CASSVDLDTPYGYTF
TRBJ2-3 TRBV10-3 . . TGTGCCATCAGTGATCTGGGGAAAAGCACAGATACGCAGTATTTT CAISDLGKSTDTQYF
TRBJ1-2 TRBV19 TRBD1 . TGTGCCAGTAGTGGGGGGGACAGGGGCAACTATGGCTACACCTTC CASSGGDRGNYGYTF
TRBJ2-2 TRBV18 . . TGTGCCAGCTCACCTCAGCAGTACCAGGTGAACACCGGGGAGCTGTTTTTT CASSPQQYQVNTGELFF
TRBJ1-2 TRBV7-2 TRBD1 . TGTGCCAGCAGCTTAGCTAGTCAGGGGGCTGGTGGCTACACCTTC CASSLASQGAGGYTF
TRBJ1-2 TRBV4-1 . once TGCGCCAGCAGCCCGGCGGGGGGAGCTAACTATGGCTACACCTTC CASSPAGGANYGYTF
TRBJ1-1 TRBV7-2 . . TGTGCCAGCAGACGTGCAGGAATGGACACTGAAGCTTTCTTT CASRRAGMDTEAFF
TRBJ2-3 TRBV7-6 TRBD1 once TGTGCCAGCAGCCCGACAGGGTTAAGCACAGATACGCAGTATTTT CASSPTGLSTDTQYF
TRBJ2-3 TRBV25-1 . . TGTGCCAGCAGTGAATCGGTCCACACAGATACGCAGTATTTT CASSESVHTDTQYF
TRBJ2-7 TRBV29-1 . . TGCAGCGTTGGGCACGTTCTGAGCGACGAGCAGTACTTC CSVGHVLSDEQYF
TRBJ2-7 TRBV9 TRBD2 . TGTGCCAGCAGCCCCCGGGGTAGCGGGAGTATATACGAGCAGTACTTC CASSPRGSGSIYEQYF
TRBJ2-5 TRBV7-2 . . TGTGCCAGCAGCTTAATGGGAGGACAAGAGACCCAGTACTTC CASSLMGGQETQYF
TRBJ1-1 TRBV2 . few TGTGCCAGCAGTGAAGACAGGGTCTATGAAGCTTTCTTT CASSEDRVYEAFF
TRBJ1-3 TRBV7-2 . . TGTGCCACCCGAGGGGGGGGCGCGGCGGGTGGAAACACCATATATTTT CATRGGGAAGGNTIYF
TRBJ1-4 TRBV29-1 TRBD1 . TGCAGCGTTGAGGACAGGGATGCAATTGGAAAACTGTTTTTT CSVEDRDAIGKLFF